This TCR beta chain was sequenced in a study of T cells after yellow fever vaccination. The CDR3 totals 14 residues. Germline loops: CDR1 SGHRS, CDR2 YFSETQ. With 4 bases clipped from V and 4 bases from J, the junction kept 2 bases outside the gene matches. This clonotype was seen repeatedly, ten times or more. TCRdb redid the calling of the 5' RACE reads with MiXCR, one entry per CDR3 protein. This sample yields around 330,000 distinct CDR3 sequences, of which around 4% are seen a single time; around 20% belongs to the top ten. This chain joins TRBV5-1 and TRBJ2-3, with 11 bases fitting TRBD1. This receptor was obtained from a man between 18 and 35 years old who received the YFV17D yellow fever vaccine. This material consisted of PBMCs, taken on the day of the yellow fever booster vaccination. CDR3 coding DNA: TGCGCCAGCAGCACGGGACAGGGGGCAGATACGCAGTATTTT. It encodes CASSTGQGADTQYF.